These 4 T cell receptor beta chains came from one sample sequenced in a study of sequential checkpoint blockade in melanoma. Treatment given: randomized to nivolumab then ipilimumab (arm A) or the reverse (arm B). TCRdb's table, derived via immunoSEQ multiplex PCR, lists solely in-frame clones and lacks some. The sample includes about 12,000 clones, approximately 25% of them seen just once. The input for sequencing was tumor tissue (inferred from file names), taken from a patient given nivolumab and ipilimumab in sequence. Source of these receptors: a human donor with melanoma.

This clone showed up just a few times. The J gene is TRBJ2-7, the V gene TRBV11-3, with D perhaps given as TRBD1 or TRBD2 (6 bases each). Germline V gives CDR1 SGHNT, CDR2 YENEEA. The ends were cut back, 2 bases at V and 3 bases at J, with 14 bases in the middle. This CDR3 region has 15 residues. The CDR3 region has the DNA TGTGCCAGCAGCTTATTCGGGGGCTCTATCTACGAGCAGTACTTC. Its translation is CASSLFGGSIYEQYF.

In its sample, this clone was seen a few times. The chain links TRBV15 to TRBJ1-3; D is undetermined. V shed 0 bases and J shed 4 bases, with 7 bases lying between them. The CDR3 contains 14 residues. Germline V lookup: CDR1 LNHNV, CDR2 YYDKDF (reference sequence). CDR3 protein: CATSRDEEGNTIYF. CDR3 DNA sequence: TGTGCCACCAGCAGAGATGAGGAAGGAAACACCATATATTTT.

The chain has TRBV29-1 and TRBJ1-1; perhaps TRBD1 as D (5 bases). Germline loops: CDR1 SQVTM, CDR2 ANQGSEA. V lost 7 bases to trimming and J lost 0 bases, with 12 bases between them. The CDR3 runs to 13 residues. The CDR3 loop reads CSAPGLMNTEAFF. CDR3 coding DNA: TGCAGCGCCCCGGGACTCATGAACACTGAAGCTTTCTTT.

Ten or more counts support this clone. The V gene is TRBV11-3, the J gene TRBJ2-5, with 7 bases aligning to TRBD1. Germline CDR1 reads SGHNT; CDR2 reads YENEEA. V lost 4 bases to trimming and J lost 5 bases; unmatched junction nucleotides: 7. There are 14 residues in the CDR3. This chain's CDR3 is CASSSGVRGETQYF. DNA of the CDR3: TGTGCCAGCAGCTCCGGGGTCAGGGGGGAGACCCAGTACTTC.